The TCR beta chain under discussion was sequenced for a study of blood T cell repertoires in COVID-19. Study-level background: Sources were T cells, B-cell-depleted T cells, or PBMCs; the material itself was cDNA or gDNA.

Germline assignment: CDR1 MNHEY and CDR2 SMNVEV (reference sequence). V lost 5 bases to trimming and J lost 7 bases; unmatched junction nucleotides: 8. The CDR3 consists of 14 residues. Repertoires were generated with immunoSEQ multiplex PCR, while TCRdb's copy carries only in-frame clones and drops some. The sample lists around 160,000 clones, about 86% occurring once. Input material: peripheral blood. This receptor was taken from a woman older than 75 with acute or convalescent COVID-19. V and J are TRBV27 and TRBJ1-5, with TRBD1 identical over 7 bases. This CDR3 is CASSQQGRGQPQHF. The CDR3 region has the DNA TGTGCCAGCAGTCAACAGGGGAGAGGCCAGCCCCAGCATTTT.